The sequence of this T cell receptor beta chain was determined in a study of blood T cell repertoires in COVID-19. Whole-study context: Acute-phase and convalescent COVID-19 samples originated in the United States, Italy and Spain. The analysed material was cDNA or gDNA that came from T cells, B-cell-depleted T cells, or PBMCs.

Participant-reported clinical history was the basis for cohort assignment. The method was immunoSEQ multiplex PCR; TCRdb's version includes in-frame clones alone and lacks a portion of them. The sample contains approximately 400,000 clones, around 90% of which appear only once. The sample consisted of PBMCs or T cells enriched from blood (not recorded which). The clonotype was recovered from a woman aged 18-30 years who had recovered from COVID-19.

CDR3 DNA: TGCGCCAGCAGCTTGATGGGACATCGAGCCAAAAACATTCAGTACTTC. Translating gives CASSLMGHRAKNIQYF. This sequence joins TRBV5-1 and TRBJ2-4, with D possibly matching TRBD1 (6 bases). Germline CDR1 is SGHRS and CDR2 is YFSETQ. V was shortened by 1 base and J by 0 bases, with 11 bases between the two germline ends. The CDR3 extends over 16 amino acids.